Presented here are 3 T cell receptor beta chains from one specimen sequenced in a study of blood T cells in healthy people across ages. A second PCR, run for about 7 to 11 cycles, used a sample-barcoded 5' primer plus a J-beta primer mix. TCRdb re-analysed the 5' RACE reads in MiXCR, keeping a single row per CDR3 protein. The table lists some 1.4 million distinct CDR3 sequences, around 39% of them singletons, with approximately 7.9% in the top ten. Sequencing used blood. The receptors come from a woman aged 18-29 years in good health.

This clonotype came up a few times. Written as DNA, the CDR3 is TGTGCCAGCAGCCAAGTAAATTCGCCAGATACGCAGTATTTT. Amino acids: CASSQVNSPDTQYF. J is TRBJ2-3 and V is TRBV4-2; D not certain. This CDR3 comprises 14 residues. V lost 1 base and J 4 bases, leaving 9 bases between the germline ends. Germline-derived CDR1 and CDR2 are LGHNA and YNFKEQ.

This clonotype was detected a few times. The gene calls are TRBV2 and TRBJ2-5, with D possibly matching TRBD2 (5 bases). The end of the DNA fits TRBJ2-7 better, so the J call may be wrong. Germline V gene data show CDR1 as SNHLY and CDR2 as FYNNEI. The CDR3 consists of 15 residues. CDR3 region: CASGGSGMSSSEQYF. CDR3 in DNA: TGTGCCAGCGGCGGATCCGGGATGAGTAGCTCCGAGCAGTACTTC.

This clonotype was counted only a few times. CDR3 loop: CASSFGDRVSEQYF. CDR3 nucleotide sequence: TGCGCCAGCAGCTTTGGAGACAGGGTCAGCGAGCAGTACTTC. The V and J genes are TRBV5-1 and TRBJ2-5; 7 bases agree with TRBD1. The J call is uncertain, as TRBJ2-7 better fits the DNA end. The CDR3 has 14 amino acids. Germline lookup yields CDR1 SGHRS and CDR2 YFSETQ.